This T cell receptor (beta chain) was recovered during a study of technical replicates of blood from several donors. The CDR3 length is 16 residues. Germline V lookup: CDR1 SGHRS, CDR2 YFSETQ. V lost 0 bases and J lost 0, with 9 bases in between. The data were produced by immunoSEQ multiplex PCR, yet TCRdb's version contains in-frame clones alone and is incomplete. The sample shows approximately 79,000 clones, nearly 95% of them seen only once. In this sample, this clone turned up once. The clonotype comes from a human donor in good health. The specimen sequenced was T cells isolated from PBMCs. The chain is built from TRBV5-1 and TRBJ2-2; D ambiguous. CDR3 sequence (DNA): TGCGCCAGCAGCTTGGTCGGTTTTTCGAACACCGGGGAGCTGTTTTTT. Translation: CASSLVGFSNTGELFF.